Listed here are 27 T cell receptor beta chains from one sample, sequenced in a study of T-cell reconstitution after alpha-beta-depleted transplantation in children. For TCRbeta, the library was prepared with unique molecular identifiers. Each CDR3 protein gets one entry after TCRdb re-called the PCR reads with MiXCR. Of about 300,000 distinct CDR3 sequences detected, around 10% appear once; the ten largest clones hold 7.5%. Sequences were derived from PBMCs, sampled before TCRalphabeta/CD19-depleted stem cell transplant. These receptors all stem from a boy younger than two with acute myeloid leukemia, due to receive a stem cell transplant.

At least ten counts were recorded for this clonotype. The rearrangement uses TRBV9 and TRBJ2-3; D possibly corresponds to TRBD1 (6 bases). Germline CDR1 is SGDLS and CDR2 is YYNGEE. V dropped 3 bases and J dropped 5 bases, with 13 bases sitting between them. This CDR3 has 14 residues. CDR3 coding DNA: TGTGCCAGCAGCGCACTCAGGGGTGGAGATACGCAGTATTTT. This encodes CASSALRGGDTQYF.

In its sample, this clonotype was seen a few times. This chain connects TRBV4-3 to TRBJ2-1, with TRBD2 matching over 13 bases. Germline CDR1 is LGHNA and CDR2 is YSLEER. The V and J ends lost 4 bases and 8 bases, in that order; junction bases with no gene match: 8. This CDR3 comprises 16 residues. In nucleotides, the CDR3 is TGCGCCAGCAGCCGCCGGACTAGCGGGAGAACAGATGAGCAGTTCTTC. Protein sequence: CASSRRTSGRTDEQFF.

CDR3 bases: TGTGCCAGCAGCTTTGGGATCGGGGTCTCTGGAAACACCATATATTTT. Protein: CASSFGIGVSGNTIYF. V gene TRBV5-5 combines with J gene TRBJ1-3; D gene unclear. This CDR3 comprises 16 residues. Trimming pared 2 bases from V and 0 bases from J, leaving 12 bases between. Germline CDR1 and CDR2: SGHKS and YYEKEE (reference sequence).

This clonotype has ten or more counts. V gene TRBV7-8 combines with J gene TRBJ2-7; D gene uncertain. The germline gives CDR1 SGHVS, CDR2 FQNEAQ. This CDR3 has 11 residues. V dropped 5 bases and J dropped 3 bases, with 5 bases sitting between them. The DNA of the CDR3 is TGTGCCAGCAGCCCAGACTACGAGCAGTACTTC. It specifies CASSPDYEQYF.

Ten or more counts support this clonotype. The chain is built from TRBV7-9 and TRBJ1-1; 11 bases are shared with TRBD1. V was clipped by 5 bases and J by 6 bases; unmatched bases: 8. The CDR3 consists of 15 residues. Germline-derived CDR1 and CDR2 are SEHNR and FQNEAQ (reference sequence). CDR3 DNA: TGTGCCAGCAGCCCTTTGGACAGGGGGCTTGCTGAAGCTTTCTTT. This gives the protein CASSPLDRGLAEAFF. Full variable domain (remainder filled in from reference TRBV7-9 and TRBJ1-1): DTGVSQNPRHKITKRGQNVTFRCDPISEHNRLYWYRQTLGQGPEFLTYFQNEAQLEKSRLLSDRFSAERPKGSFSTLEIQRTEQGDSAMYLCASSPLDRGLAEAFFGQGTRLTVV.

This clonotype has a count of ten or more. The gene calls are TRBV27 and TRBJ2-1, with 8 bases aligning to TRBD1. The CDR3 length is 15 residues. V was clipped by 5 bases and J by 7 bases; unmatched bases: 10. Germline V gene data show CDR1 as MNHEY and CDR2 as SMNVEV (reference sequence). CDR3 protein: CASSPRTGLGNEQFF. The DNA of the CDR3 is TGTGCCAGCAGTCCTAGGACAGGGTTAGGGAATGAGCAGTTCTTC.

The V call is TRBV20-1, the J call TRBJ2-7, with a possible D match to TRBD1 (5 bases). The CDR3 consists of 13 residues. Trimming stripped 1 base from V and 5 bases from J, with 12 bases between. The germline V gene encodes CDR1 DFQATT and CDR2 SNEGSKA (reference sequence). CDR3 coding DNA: TGCAGTGCTAGAGTTACCAGGGCCAACGAGCAGTACTTC. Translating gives CSARVTRANEQYF.

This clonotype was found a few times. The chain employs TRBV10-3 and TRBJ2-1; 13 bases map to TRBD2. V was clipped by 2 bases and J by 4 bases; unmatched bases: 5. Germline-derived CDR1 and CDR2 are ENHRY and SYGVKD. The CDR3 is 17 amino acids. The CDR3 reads CAISERLAGGPYNEQFF. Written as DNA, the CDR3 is TGTGCCATCAGTGAGAGACTAGCGGGGGGCCCTTACAATGAGCAGTTCTTC.

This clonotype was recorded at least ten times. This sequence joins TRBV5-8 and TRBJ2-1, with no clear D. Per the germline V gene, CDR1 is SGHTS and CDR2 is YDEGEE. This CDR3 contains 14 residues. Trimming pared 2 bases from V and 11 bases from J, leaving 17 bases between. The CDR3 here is CASSLAGTLFQQFF. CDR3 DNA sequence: TGTGCCAGCAGCTTAGCCGGAACACTATTTCAGCAGTTCTTC.

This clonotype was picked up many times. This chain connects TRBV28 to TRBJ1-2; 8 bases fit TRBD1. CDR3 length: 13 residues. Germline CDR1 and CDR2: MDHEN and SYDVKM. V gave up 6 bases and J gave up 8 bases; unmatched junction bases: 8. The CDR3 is CASSDETGAGYTF. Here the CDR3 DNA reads TGTGCCAGCAGCGATGAGACAGGGGCCGGCTACACCTTC.

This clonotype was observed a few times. The CDR3 protein is CSAPWAGSDTQYF. For the CDR3, the DNA is TGCAGTGCCCCTTGGGCAGGGTCAGATACGCAGTATTTT. This chain joins TRBV20-1 and TRBJ2-3; tentatively, D is TRBD1 (5 bases). V was shortened by 6 bases and J by 4 bases, with 14 bases between the two germline ends. Germline values: CDR1 DFQATT, CDR2 SNEGSKA (reference sequence). The CDR3 sequence is 13 residues long.

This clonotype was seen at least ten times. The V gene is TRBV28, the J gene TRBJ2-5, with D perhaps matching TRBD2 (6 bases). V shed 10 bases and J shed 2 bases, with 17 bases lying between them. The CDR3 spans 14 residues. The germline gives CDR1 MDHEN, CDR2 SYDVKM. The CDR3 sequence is CAIEPGLRQETQYF. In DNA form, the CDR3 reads TGTGCCATTGAACCGGGACTTCGTCAAGAGACCCAGTACTTC.

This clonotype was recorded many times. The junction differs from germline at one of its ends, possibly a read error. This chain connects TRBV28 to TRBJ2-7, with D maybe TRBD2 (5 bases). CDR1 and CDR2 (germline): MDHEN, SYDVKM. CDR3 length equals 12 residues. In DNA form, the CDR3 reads TGTGCCAGCAGTCCTCTAGCTGTCCCCCAGGACTTC. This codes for CASSPLAVPQDF.

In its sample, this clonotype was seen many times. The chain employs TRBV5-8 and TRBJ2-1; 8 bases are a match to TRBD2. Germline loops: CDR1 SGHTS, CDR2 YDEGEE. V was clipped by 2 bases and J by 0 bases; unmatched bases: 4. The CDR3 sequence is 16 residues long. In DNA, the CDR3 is TGTGCCAGCAGCTTCTGGAGCGGGAGCTCCTACAATGAGCAGTTCTTC. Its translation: CASSFWSGSSYNEQFF.

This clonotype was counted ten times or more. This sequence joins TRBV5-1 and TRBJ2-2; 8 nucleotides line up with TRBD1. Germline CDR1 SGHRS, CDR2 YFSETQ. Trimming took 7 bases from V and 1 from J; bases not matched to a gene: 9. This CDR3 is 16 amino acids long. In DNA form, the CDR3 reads TGCGCCAGCCTCCTGGGGACAGGCCTGAACACCGGGGAGCTGTTTTTT. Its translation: CASLLGTGLNTGELFF.

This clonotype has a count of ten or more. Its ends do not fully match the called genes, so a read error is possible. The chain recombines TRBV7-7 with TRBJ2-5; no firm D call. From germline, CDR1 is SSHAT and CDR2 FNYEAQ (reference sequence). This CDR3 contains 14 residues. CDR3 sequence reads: CASSPIQTQGTQYF. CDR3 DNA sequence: TGTGCTAGCAGCCCCATTCAGACTCAAGGGACCCAGTACTTC.

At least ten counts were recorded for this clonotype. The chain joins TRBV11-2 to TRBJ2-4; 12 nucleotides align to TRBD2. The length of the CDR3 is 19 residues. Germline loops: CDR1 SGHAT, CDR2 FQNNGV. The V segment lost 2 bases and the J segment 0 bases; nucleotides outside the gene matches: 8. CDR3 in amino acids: CASSLRTASGRVAKNIQYF. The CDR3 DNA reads TGTGCCAGCAGCTTACGGACAGCTAGCGGGAGGGTAGCCAAAAACATTCAGTACTTC.

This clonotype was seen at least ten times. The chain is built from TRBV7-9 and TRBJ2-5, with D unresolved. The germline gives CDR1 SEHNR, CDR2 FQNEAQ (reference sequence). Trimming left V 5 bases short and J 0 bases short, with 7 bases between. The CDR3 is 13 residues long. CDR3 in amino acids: CASSGPYQETQYF. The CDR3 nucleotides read TGTGCCAGCAGCGGTCCCTACCAAGAGACCCAGTACTTC.

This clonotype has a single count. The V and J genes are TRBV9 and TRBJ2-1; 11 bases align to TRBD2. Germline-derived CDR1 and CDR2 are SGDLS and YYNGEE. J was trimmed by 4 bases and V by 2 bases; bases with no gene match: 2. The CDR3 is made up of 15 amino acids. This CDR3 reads CASSVTSGAYNEQFF. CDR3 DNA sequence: TGTGCCAGCAGCGTGACTAGCGGGGCATACAATGAGCAGTTCTTC. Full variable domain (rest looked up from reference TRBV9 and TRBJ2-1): DSGVTQTPKHLITATGQRVTLRCSPRSGDLSVYWYQQSLDQGLQFLIQYYNGEERAKGNILERFSAQQFPDLHSELNLSSLELGDSALYFCASSVTSGAYNEQFFGPGTRLTVL.

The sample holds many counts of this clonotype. CDR3 protein: CASSPLAGRAKNIQYF. The CDR3 coding sequence is TGTGCCAGCTCACCTCTGGCGGGCCGGGCCAAAAACATTCAGTACTTC. This chain links TRBV18 with TRBJ2-4, with a tentative D call TRBD2 (5 bases). There are 16 residues in the CDR3. Trimming took off 3 bases at V and 1 base at J, with 13 bases between the two ends. Germline CDR1 is KGHSH and CDR2 is LQKENI.

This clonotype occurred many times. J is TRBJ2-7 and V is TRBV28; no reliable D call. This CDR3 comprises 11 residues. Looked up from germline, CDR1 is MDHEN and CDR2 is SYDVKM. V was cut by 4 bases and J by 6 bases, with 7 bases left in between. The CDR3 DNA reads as TGTGCCAGCAGTTCCTACGGCGAGCAGTACTTC. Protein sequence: CASSSYGEQYF.

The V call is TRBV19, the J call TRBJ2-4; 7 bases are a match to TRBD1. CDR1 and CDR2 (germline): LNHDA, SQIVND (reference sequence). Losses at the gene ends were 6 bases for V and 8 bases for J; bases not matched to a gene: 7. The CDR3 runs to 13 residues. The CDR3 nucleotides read TGTGCCAGTAGCACCGACAGGGAAGACATTCAGTACTTC. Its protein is CASSTDREDIQYF.

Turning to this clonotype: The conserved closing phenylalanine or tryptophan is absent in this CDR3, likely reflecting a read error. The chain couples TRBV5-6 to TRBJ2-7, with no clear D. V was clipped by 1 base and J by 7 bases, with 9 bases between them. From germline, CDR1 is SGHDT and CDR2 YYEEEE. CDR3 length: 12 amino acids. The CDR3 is CASSLRPGEQYI. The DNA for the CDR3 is TGTGCCAGCAGCTTGCGCCCTGGGGAGCAGTACATC.

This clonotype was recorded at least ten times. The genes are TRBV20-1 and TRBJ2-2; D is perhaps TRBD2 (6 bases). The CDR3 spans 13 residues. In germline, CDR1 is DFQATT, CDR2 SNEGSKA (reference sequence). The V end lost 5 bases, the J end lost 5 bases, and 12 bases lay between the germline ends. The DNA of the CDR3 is TGCAGTGCTCCCCGCGGGGTAACCGGGGAGCTGTTTTTT. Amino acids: CSAPRGVTGELFF.

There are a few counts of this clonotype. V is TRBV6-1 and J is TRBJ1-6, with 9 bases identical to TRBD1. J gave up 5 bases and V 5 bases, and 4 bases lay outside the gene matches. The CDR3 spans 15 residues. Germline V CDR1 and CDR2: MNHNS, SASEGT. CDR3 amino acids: CASSQQGADNSPLHF. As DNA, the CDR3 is TGTGCCAGCAGTCAACAGGGGGCGGATAATTCACCCCTCCACTTT.

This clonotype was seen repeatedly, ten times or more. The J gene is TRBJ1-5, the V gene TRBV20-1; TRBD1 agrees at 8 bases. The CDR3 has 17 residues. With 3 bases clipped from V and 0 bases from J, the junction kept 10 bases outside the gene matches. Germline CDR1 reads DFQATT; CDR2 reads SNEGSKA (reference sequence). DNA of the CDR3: TGCAGTGCTAGTAGACAGGGGAGGGAATATAGCAATCAGCCCCAGCATTTT. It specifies CSASRQGREYSNQPQHF.

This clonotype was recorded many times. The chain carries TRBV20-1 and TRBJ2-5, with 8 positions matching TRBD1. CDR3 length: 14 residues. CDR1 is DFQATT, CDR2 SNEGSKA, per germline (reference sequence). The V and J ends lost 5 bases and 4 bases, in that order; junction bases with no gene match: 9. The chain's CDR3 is CSAGGQEMVETQYF. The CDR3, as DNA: TGCAGTGCTGGGGGACAGGAGATGGTAGAGACCCAGTACTTC.